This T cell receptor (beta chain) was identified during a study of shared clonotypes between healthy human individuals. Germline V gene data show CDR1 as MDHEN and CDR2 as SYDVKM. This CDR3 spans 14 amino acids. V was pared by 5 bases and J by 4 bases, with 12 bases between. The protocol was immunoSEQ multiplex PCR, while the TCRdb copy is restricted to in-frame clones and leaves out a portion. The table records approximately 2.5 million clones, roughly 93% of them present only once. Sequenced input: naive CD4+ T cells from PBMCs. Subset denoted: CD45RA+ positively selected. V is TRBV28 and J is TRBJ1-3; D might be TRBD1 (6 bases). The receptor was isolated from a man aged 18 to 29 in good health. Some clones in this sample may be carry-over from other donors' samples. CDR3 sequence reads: CASSEGTPGNTIYF. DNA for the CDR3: TGTGCCAGCAGTGAAGGGACACCCGGAAACACCATATATTTT.